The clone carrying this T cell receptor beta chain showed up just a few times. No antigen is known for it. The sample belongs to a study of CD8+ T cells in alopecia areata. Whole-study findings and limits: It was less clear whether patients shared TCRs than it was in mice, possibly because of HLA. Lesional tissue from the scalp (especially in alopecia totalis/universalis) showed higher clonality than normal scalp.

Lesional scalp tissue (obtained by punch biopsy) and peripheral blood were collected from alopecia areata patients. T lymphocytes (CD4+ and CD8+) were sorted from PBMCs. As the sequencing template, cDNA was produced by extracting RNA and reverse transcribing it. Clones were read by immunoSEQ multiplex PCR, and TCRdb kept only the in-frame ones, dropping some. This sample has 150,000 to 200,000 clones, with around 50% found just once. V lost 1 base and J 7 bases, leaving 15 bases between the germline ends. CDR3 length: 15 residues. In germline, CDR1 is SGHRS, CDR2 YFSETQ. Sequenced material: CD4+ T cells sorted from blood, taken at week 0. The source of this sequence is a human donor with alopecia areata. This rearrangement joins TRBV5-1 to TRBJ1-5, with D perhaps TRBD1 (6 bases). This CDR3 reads CASSLSGARGQPQHF. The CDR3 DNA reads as TGCGCCAGCAGCTTGTCGGGGGCTCGGGGCCAGCCCCAGCATTTT.